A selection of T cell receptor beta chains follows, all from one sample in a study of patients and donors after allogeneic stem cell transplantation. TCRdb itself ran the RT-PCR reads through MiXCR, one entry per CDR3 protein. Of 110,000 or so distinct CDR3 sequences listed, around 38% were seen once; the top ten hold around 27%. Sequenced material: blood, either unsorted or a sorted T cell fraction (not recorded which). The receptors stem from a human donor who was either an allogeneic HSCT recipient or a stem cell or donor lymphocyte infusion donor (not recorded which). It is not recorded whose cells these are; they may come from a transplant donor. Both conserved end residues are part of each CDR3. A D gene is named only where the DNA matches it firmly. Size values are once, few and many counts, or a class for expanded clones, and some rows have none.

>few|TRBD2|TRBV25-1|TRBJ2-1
TGTGCCAGCAGTGAATGGTTTAGCGGGGATGAGCAGTTCTTC
CASSEWFSGDEQFF
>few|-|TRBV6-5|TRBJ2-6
TGTGCCAGCAGTTACTCGCGGCCTGGGGCCAACGTCCTGACTTTC
CASSYSRPGANVLTF
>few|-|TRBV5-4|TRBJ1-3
TGTGCCAGCAGCTGGATCGGAGGCACCATATATTTT
CASSWIGGTIYF
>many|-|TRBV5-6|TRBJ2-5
TGTGCCAGCAGCTTGGTAGGGAGCGGTAAAGAGACCCAGTACTTC
CASSLVGSGKETQYF
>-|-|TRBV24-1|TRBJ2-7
TGTGCCACCAGTGATTTGCAGGGGCGCGAGCAGTACTTC
CATSDLQGREQYF
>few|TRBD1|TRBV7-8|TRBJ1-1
TGTGCCAGCAGCTCTAGAAGGACAGGAAGAGTAACTGAAGCTTTCTTT
CASSSRRTGRVTEAFF
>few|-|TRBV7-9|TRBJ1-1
TGTGCCAGCAGCACCCAGGGTAGCCTCAACACTGAAGCTTTCTTT
CASSTQGSLNTEAFF
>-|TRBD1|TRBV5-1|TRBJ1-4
TGCGCCAGCAGACGGACAGGGGGGAGAGAAAAACTGTTTTTT
CASRRTGGREKLFF
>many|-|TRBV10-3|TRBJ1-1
TGTGCCATCAGTGAGCTCGGGGGGACTGAAGCTTTCTTT
CAISELGGTEAFF
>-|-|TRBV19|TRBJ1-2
TGTGCCAGTAGTAAGGCAGGTTATGGCTACACCTTC
CASSKAGYGYTF
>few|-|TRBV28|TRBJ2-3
TGTGCCAGCAGTAGCAGGGGAGGGGGCACAGATACGCAGTATTTT
CASSSRGGGTDTQYF
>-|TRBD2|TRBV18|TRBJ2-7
TGTGCCAGCTCAGCGGGGGTCCACGAGCAGTACTTC
CASSAGVHEQYF
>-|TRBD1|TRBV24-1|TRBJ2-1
TGTGCCACCAGTGACCGGGGACAGGGCCTTGGCGATGAGCAGTTCTTC
CATSDRGQGLGDEQFF
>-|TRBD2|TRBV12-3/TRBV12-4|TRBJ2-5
TGTGCCAGCAGTTTCTCGACTAGCGGAAAGACCCAGTACTTC
CASSFSTSGKTQYF
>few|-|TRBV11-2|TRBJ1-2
TGTGCCAGCAGCGCCCGCCTTTGGCCTAACTATGGCTACACCTTC
CASSARLWPNYGYTF
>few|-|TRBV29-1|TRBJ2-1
TGCAGCGTTGATGGGAGAAGGTATTCCGATGAGCAGTTCTTC
CSVDGRRYSDEQFF
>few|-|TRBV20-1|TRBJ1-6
TGCAGTGCTAGATCTAGTAATAATTCACCCCTCCACTTT
CSARSSNNSPLHF
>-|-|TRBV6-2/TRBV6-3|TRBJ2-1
TGTGCCAGCAGTTACCGAGCGGGTAGTTACAATGAGCAGTTCTTC
CASSYRAGSYNEQFF
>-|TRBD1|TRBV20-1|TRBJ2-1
TGCAGTGCTAGAGGAGGGACAGGGCATCATGAGCAGTTCTTC
CSARGGTGHHEQFF
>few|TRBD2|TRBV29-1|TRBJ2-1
TGCAGCGTTGCCCCAGCGGGAGCCTACAATGAGCAGTTCTTC
CSVAPAGAYNEQFF
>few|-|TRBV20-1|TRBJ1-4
TGCAGTGCTAGAGATCGTAGTAGGGCAGGACGTTTTGAAAAACTGTTTTTT
CSARDRSRAGRFEKLFF
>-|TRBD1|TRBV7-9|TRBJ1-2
TGTGCCAGCAGCCCTTCCTTGACAGGGGGCAGTTATAGCTACACCTTC
CASSPSLTGGSYSYTF
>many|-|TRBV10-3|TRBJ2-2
TGTGCCATCAGAGGACAGTCGAACACCGGGGAGCTGTTTTTT
CAIRGQSNTGELFF
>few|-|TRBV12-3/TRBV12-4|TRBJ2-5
TGTGCCAGCAGAAGGACGGCTCAAGAGACCCAGTACTTC
CASRRTAQETQYF